The 29 T cell receptor beta chains below all came from one sample that was sequenced in a study of T cell changes during pregnancy in multiple sclerosis. TCRdb's copy holds only in-frame clones and misses some; the assay was immunoSEQ multiplex PCR. This table holds about 48,000 clones, approximately 92% found once. This material consisted of CD4+ T cells from peripheral blood mononuclear cells, taken in the second trimester of pregnancy. These receptors were obtained from a female donor in good health, enrolled as a control in a pregnancy study.

The gene calls are TRBV29-1 and TRBJ2-7, with D uncertain. Germline CDR1 and CDR2: SQVTM and ANQGSEA. Trimming removed 5 bases at V and 2 bases at J, with 10 bases between. The CDR3 is 12 residues long. This CDR3 reads CSVSTAAYEQYF. CDR3 bases: TGCAGCGTTTCTACCGCCGCCTACGAGCAGTACTTC.

The rearrangement links TRBV28 to TRBJ1-5; TRBD1 matches at 12 bases. Germline loops: CDR1 MDHEN, CDR2 SYDVKM. V gave up 4 bases and J gave up 3 bases; unmatched junction bases: 4. The CDR3 spans 16 residues. CDR3 bases: TGTGCCAGCAGTTCGGGACAGGGGGCCCTCAATCAGCCCCAGCATTTT. It encodes CASSSGQGALNQPQHF. Based on the CDR3 plus reference TRBV28 and TRBJ1-5, the full variable domain is DVKVTQSSRYLVKRTGEKVFLECVQDMDHENMFWYRQDPGLGLRLIYFSYDVKMKEKGDIPEGYSVSREKKERFSLILESASTNQTSMYLCASSSGQGALNQPQHFGDGTRLSIL.

The chain employs TRBV27 and TRBJ1-2, with 7 bases aligning to TRBD1. Per the germline V gene, CDR1 is MNHEY and CDR2 is SMNVEV (reference sequence). V was pared by 7 bases and J by 0 bases, with 11 bases of the junction left unmatched. The length of the CDR3 is 16 residues. The CDR3 loop is CASTQTGIASNYGYTF. The DNA for the CDR3 is TGTGCCAGCACTCAGACAGGGATTGCCTCTAACTATGGCTACACCTTC.

The genes are TRBV5-1 and TRBJ1-3; D gene unclear. Germline V gene data show CDR1 as SGHRS and CDR2 as YFSETQ. The CDR3 spans 15 residues. With 4 bases removed from V and 0 bases from J, the gap between germline ends came to 11 bases. The CDR3 DNA reads TGCGCCAGCAGCGATCACAGCCCCTCTGGAAACACCATATATTTT. This codes for CASSDHSPSGNTIYF.

V usage is TRBV5-4 and J usage is TRBJ1-4, with D perhaps TRBD1 (6 bases). Germline CDR1 SGHNT, CDR2 YYREEE (reference sequence). The CDR3 has 14 residues. Deletions cut 4 bases from V and 5 bases from J, with 12 bases between. The CDR3 nucleotides are TGTGCCAGCAGCGCGGACAGCCTAAATGAAAAACTGTTTTTT. Amino acids: CASSADSLNEKLFF.

The rearrangement uses TRBV7-7 and TRBJ2-3; 10 nucleotides match TRBD1. V shed 5 bases, J shed 6 bases, and the junction held 8 bases outside the gene matches. CDR1 and CDR2 from the germline V gene are SSHAT and FNYEAQ (reference sequence). CDR3 length: 15 amino acids. DNA for the CDR3: TGTGCCAGCAGCCCCGGGACAGGGGCGCGTGATACGCAGTATTTT. Translated, it gives CASSPGTGARDTQYF.

This clone has just one count. The V call is TRBV30, the J call TRBJ1-5; no clear D. The V end was cut by 0 bases, the J end by 4 bases, with 7 bases between. Germline V gene sequence: CDR1 GTSNPN, CDR2 SVGIG (reference sequence). This CDR3 region has 13 residues. CDR3 coding DNA: TGTGCCTGGAGTGTAAACAGAAATCAGCCCCAGCATTTT. Its translation: CAWSVNRNQPQHF.

The chain recombines TRBV5-1 with TRBJ2-3; 7 positions match TRBD2. The length of the CDR3 is 15 residues. V dropped 0 bases and J dropped 4; count of bases not matched to a gene: 5. Germline V lookup: CDR1 SGHRS, CDR2 YFSETQ. This CDR3 reads CASSLERGAPDTQYF. DNA of the CDR3: TGCGCCAGCAGCTTGGAGCGGGGAGCCCCAGATACGCAGTATTTT. Full variable domain (rest looked up from reference TRBV5-1 and TRBJ2-3): KAGVTQTPRYLIKTRGQQVTLSCSPISGHRSVSWYQQTPGQGLQFLFEYFSETQRNKGNFPGRFSGRQFSNSRSEMNVSTLELGDSALYLCASSLERGAPDTQYFGPGTRLTVL.

The V and J genes are TRBV18 and TRBJ2-3; TRBD1 aligns across 7 bases. Trimming cost V 6 bases and J 4 bases; bases outside gene matches: 16. CDR3 length equals 17 residues. Germline CDR1 KGHSH, CDR2 LQKENI. The CDR3 reads CASSLGDGRGYPDTQYF. CDR3 sequence (DNA): TGTGCCAGCTCCCTTGGAGATGGCAGGGGGTATCCAGATACGCAGTATTTT.

The chain employs TRBV28 and TRBJ2-7, with 10 bases identical to TRBD2. Germline lookup yields CDR1 MDHEN and CDR2 SYDVKM. The junction had 9 bases not matched to a gene; V was cut back by 8 bases and J by 2 bases. The CDR3 length is 15 residues. CDR3 loop: CASLPSTSGAYEQYF. The CDR3 DNA reads as TGTGCCAGCCTTCCTAGTACTAGCGGGGCCTACGAGCAGTACTTC.

This sequence joins TRBV5-6 and TRBJ2-7; 13 nucleotides agree with TRBD2. This CDR3 spans 16 amino acids. V lost 6 bases to trimming and J lost 3 bases; unmatched junction nucleotides: 9. Germline V gene sequence: CDR1 SGHDT, CDR2 YYEEEE. The CDR3 spells CASNPGTSGTNYEQYF. In DNA form, the CDR3 reads TGTGCCAGCAACCCTGGGACTAGCGGGACGAACTACGAGCAGTACTTC.

The chain combines TRBV14 with TRBJ2-5; 8 nucleotides align to TRBD1. Per the germline V gene, CDR1 is SGHDN and CDR2 is FVKESK. CDR3 length: 14 amino acids. V lost 3 bases and J lost 5; bases outside the gene matches: 5. The CDR3 sequence: CASSHLGQGETQYF. The CDR3 DNA is TGTGCCAGCAGCCATCTAGGACAGGGTGAGACCCAGTACTTC.

The V and J genes are TRBV27 and TRBJ1-1, with D perhaps TRBD1 (6 bases). The CDR3 is made up of 16 amino acids. With 3 bases removed from V and 0 bases from J, the gap between germline ends came to 14 bases. Germline V gene data show CDR1 as MNHEY and CDR2 as SMNVEV (reference sequence). CDR3 sequence (DNA): TGTGCCAGCAGTTTGGCAACGACAGGAATGAACACTGAAGCTTTCTTT. It is translated as CASSLATTGMNTEAFF.

This chain connects TRBV19 to TRBJ1-4; D gene unclear. Trimming removed 0 bases at V and 8 bases at J, with 13 bases between. Germline lookup yields CDR1 LNHDA and CDR2 SQIVND (reference sequence). The CDR3 spans 15 residues. CDR3 sequence (DNA): TGTGCCAGTAGTATAGATTACCGGGATCGAGAAAAACTGTTTTTT. Protein: CASSIDYRDREKLFF.

V usage is TRBV19 and J usage is TRBJ2-3; 9 positions match TRBD1. V gave up 8 bases and J gave up 7 bases; unmatched junction bases: 10. The CDR3 contains 14 residues. The germline CDR1 and CDR2 sequences are LNHDA and SQIVND (reference sequence). The CDR3 is CASERGQGANTQYF. CDR3 coding DNA: TGTGCCAGTGAGCGGGGACAGGGCGCAAATACGCAGTATTTT.

This rearrangement joins TRBV27 to TRBJ2-1, with TRBD2 matching 9 bases. Germline V gives CDR1 MNHEY, CDR2 SMNVEV (reference sequence). V dropped 3 bases and J dropped 0; count of bases not matched to a gene: 9. CDR3 length: 18 amino acids. The chain's CDR3 is CASSFKAGGLLSYNEQFF. In nucleotides, the CDR3 is TGTGCCAGCAGTTTTAAAGCGGGGGGCCTGCTCTCCTACAATGAGCAGTTCTTC.

The genes are TRBV5-1 and TRBJ2-3, with D perhaps matching TRBD2 (6 bases). This CDR3 comprises 15 residues. The germline gives CDR1 SGHRS, CDR2 YFSETQ. V lost 3 bases and J lost 4, with 15 bases in between. The CDR3 sequence: CASSSDLASPDTQYF. The CDR3 DNA is TGCGCCAGCAGCTCCGACCTAGCGAGCCCAGATACGCAGTATTTT.

The V gene is TRBV7-2, the J gene TRBJ2-7, with TRBD2 matching over 12 bases. Germline assignment: CDR1 SGHTA and CDR2 FQGNSA. Unmatched junction bases numbered 5, after V lost 5 bases and J lost 3 bases. This CDR3 is built from 15 residues. The CDR3 here is CASSPTSGRFYEQYF. In DNA, the CDR3 is TGTGCCAGCAGCCCTACTAGCGGGAGGTTCTACGAGCAGTACTTC.

The CDR3 spells CASSLGQSNQPQHF. Here the CDR3 DNA reads TGCGCCAGCAGCCTCGGACAGTCCAATCAGCCCCAGCATTTT. The genes are TRBV5-1 and TRBJ1-5, with D maybe TRBD1 (6 bases). There are 14 residues in the CDR3. CDR1 SGHRS and CDR2 YFSETQ come from the germline V gene. V shed 4 bases and J shed 3 bases, with 11 bases lying between them.

This clone was found once. The chain employs TRBV29-1 and TRBJ2-2; 9 nucleotides line up with TRBD2. This CDR3 has 18 amino acids. CDR1 and CDR2 (germline): SQVTM, ANQGSEA. Losses at the gene ends were 2 bases for V and 3 bases for J; bases not matched to a gene: 13. The CDR3 here is CSVETAGGDGRYTGELFF. The DNA for the CDR3 is TGCAGCGTTGAAACGGCGGGGGGGGATGGGAGGTACACCGGGGAGCTGTTTTTT.

V usage is TRBV5-1 and J usage is TRBJ1-3, with D uncertain. The CDR3 is made up of 17 amino acids. The ends were cut back, 0 bases at V and 2 bases at J, with 15 bases in the middle. CDR1 SGHRS and CDR2 YFSETQ come from the germline V gene. This CDR3 reads CASSLDNRAFAGNTIYF. The DNA for the CDR3 is TGCGCCAGCAGCTTGGATAACAGAGCTTTTGCTGGAAACACCATATATTTT.

V and J are TRBV5-1 and TRBJ2-1; no reliable D call. This CDR3 is 15 amino acids long. The V end was cut by 0 bases, the J end by 0 bases, with 7 bases between. Germline CDR1 is SGHRS and CDR2 is YFSETQ. CDR3 DNA sequence: TGCGCCAGCAGCTTGGGGCCTGACTCCTACAATGAGCAGTTCTTC. It encodes CASSLGPDSYNEQFF. The full variable domain, its missing parts supplied by reference TRBV5-1 and TRBJ2-1, is KAGVTQTPRYLIKTRGQQVTLSCSPISGHRSVSWYQQTPGQGLQFLFEYFSETQRNKGNFPGRFSGRQFSNSRSEMNVSTLELGDSALYLCASSLGPDSYNEQFFGPGTRLTVL.

This chain joins TRBV2 and TRBJ1-1; TRBD1 matches at 7 bases. The germline CDR1 and CDR2 sequences are SNHLY and FYNNEI. The V and J ends lost 6 bases and 3 bases, in that order; junction bases with no gene match: 7. CDR3 length equals 14 residues. The CDR3 DNA reads as TGTGCCAGCAGGCTACAGGGGACCTACACTGAAGCTTTCTTT. Translating gives CASRLQGTYTEAFF.

J is TRBJ2-2 and V is TRBV27, with D uncertain. Germline V gives CDR1 MNHEY, CDR2 SMNVEV (reference sequence). This CDR3 has 11 amino acids. Between the trimmed V and J ends, which lost 2 bases and 7 bases, there was a span of 2 bases. CDR3 coding DNA: TGTGCCAGCAGTTTACACGGGGAGCTGTTTTTT. This translates into CASSLHGELFF.

The CDR3 sequence is CASRGLGQGVGETQYF. The CDR3 nucleotides read TGTGCCAGCAGAGGATTAGGACAGGGCGTAGGAGAGACCCAGTACTTC. The genes are TRBV28 and TRBJ2-5; 8 bases are a match to TRBD1. Germline V gene data show CDR1 as MDHEN and CDR2 as SYDVKM. Trimming removed 6 bases from V and 4 bases from J; junction bases left unmatched: 13. The CDR3 has 16 residues.

The chain recombines TRBV29-1 with TRBJ2-1; D uncertain. This CDR3 comprises 14 residues. V lost 1 base to trimming and J lost 0 bases, with 7 bases between them. Germline V gene sequence: CDR1 SQVTM, CDR2 ANQGSEA. The CDR3 region has the DNA TGCAGCGTTGAAGCAGGAAACTCCTACAATGAGCAGTTCTTC. It is translated as CSVEAGNSYNEQFF.

CDR3 DNA sequence: TGTGCCAGCAGCTCCCAGGGGCTCACTAACTATGGCTACACCTTC. Amino acid sequence: CASSSQGLTNYGYTF. The rearrangement joins TRBV11-2 to TRBJ1-2; D is perhaps TRBD1 (6 bases). This CDR3 has 15 amino acids. The V end lost 4 bases, the J end lost 0 bases, and 12 bases lay between the germline ends. Germline V gene lookup returns CDR1 SGHAT and CDR2 FQNNGV.

This rearrangement joins TRBV2 to TRBJ1-4; D remains ambiguous. Trimming pared 3 bases from V and 0 bases from J, leaving 2 bases between. The CDR3 contains 13 residues. Germline values: CDR1 SNHLY, CDR2 FYNNEI. CDR3 residues: CASSDATNEKLFF. DNA of the CDR3: TGTGCCAGCAGTGACGCAACTAATGAAAAACTGTTTTTT.

The chain is built from TRBV7-3 and TRBJ2-3; TRBD2 aligns across 9 bases. The CDR3 spans 14 residues. With 5 bases clipped from V and 6 bases from J, the junction kept 6 bases outside the gene matches. Germline CDR1 reads SGHTA; CDR2 reads FQGTGA. The CDR3 DNA sequence: TGTGCCAGCAGCGTGGGACTAGCTGCGGATACGCAGTATTTT. It codes for CASSVGLAADTQYF.